This entry lists 26 T cell receptor beta chains sequenced from one sample in a study of blood T cells in healthy people across ages. A second PCR, run for about 7 to 12 cycles, used a sample-barcoded 5' primer plus a J-beta primer mix. TCRdb analysed the 5' RACE reads with MiXCR anew, one entry per CDR3 protein. The table includes fewer than 2 million distinct CDR3 sequences, around 40% detected once. The sample consisted of blood. Source of these receptors: a human donor in good health.

J is TRBJ2-1 and V is TRBV2; D perhaps matches TRBD1 (6 bases). The CDR3 has 16 amino acids. Trimming took 6 bases from V and 4 from J, leaving 19 bases between them. Germline CDR1 and CDR2: SNHLY and FYNNEI. The CDR3 sequence: CASRQSRGTPYNEQFF. The CDR3 DNA is TGTGCCAGCAGGCAGTCACGAGGGACACCTTACAATGAGCAGTTCTTC.

This rearrangement joins TRBV10-3 to TRBJ2-7; D is uncertain. Germline CDR1 and CDR2: ENHRY and SYGVKD. V lost 7 bases and J 7 bases, leaving 14 bases between the germline ends. The CDR3 covers 12 residues. The CDR3 DNA reads TGTGCCATCACCGGTAACAAGAATGAGCAGTACTTC. Translated: CAITGNKNEQYF.

CDR3: CASSHDVSYEQYF. CDR3 coding DNA: TGTGCCAGCAGCCACGACGTATCCTACGAGCAGTACTTC. The V gene is TRBV5-6, the J gene TRBJ2-7; D call uncertain. The germline CDR1 and CDR2 sequences are SGHDT and YYEEEE. V was shortened by 4 bases and J by 1 base, with 9 bases between the two germline ends. CDR3 length: 13 residues.

This clonotype occurred a few times. The rearrangement links TRBV30 to TRBJ1-2; a possible D gene is TRBD1 (5 bases). Germline V lookup: CDR1 GTSNPN, CDR2 SVGIG (reference sequence). The germline V and J ends were trimmed by 2 bases and 8 bases, with 12 bases remaining between them. This CDR3 contains 12 residues. CDR3 bases: TGTGCCTGGAGTAGACAGTCAGAAGGCTACACCTTC. Translated: CAWSRQSEGYTF.

The J gene is TRBJ1-4, the V gene TRBV28; D possibly corresponds to TRBD1 (5 bases). Trimming removed 7 bases from V and 4 bases from J, with 16 bases in between. Germline loops: CDR1 MDHEN, CDR2 SYDVKM. The CDR3 runs to 15 residues. CDR3 amino acids: CASNTLRGSNEKLFF. The CDR3 DNA sequence: TGTGCCAGCAACACCCTCCGGGGGAGTAATGAAAAACTGTTTTTT.

In this sample, this clonotype turned up many times. The chain carries TRBV24-1 and TRBJ2-1, with D unresolved. The length of the CDR3 is 15 residues. Trimming took 2 bases from V and 3 from J, leaving 10 bases between them. The V gene's germline CDR1 is KGHDR and CDR2 SFDVKD. The CDR3 is CATSDSGVNYNEQFF. CDR3 DNA: TGTGCCACCAGTGATTCAGGCGTCAACTACAATGAGCAGTTCTTC.

This clonotype was picked up one time. The chain has TRBV20-1 and TRBJ1-1; TRBD1 agrees at 7 bases. The CDR3 runs 12 residues. Germline V lookup: CDR1 DFQATT, CDR2 SNEGSKA (reference sequence). The V gene end was trimmed by 6 bases and the J gene end by 7 bases; junction bases not matched to a gene: 8. For the CDR3, the DNA is TGCAGTGCGGAAGGGACAGAACTTGAAGCTTTCTTT. Its translation: CSAEGTELEAFF.

In its sample, this clonotype was seen a few times. V usage is TRBV6-1 and J usage is TRBJ2-5; TRBD2 is a possible D gene (5 bases). The CDR3 has 15 amino acids. Germline V CDR1 and CDR2: MNHNS, SASEGT. V lost 2 bases and J 4 bases, leaving 14 bases between the germline ends. CDR3 nucleotide sequence: TGTGCCAGCAGTGAATTCCGGCGGGTTCGAGAGACCCAGTACTTC. This codes for CASSEFRRVRETQYF.

This clonotype appeared many times. The rearrangement joins TRBV5-1 to TRBJ1-2; D remains unclear. In germline, CDR1 is SGHRS, CDR2 YFSETQ. This CDR3 comprises 13 residues. V lost 4 bases, J lost 4 bases, and 11 bases lay in between. CDR3 residues: CASSPGRFYGYTF. The CDR3 DNA sequence: TGCGCCAGCAGCCCAGGACGGTTCTATGGCTACACCTTC.

This clonotype came up a few times. The rearrangement links TRBV7-2 to TRBJ2-5, with D perhaps matching TRBD1 or TRBD2 (5 bases each). The CDR3 is 15 amino acids. The ends were cut back, 2 bases at V and 5 bases at J, with 15 bases in the middle. Germline CDR1 reads SGHTA; CDR2 reads FQGNSA. The CDR3 DNA is TGTGCCAGCAGCTTACTCCTTGGGACGGGGGAGACCCAGTACTTC. Translated, it gives CASSLLLGTGETQYF.

This clonotype was detected many times. The V and J genes are TRBV7-3 and TRBJ2-3; no clear D gene. CDR1 is SGHTA, CDR2 FQGTGA, per germline. The CDR3 covers 14 residues. The V and J ends lost 2 bases and 2 bases respectively, with 8 bases between them. The CDR3 sequence is CASSLDSNTDTQYF. CDR3 nucleotide sequence: TGTGCCAGCAGCTTAGACTCGAACACAGATACGCAGTATTTT.

This clonotype was counted at least ten times. The J gene is TRBJ1-2, the V gene TRBV12-3 or TRBV12-4; unclear D gene. This CDR3 comprises 15 residues. Deletions cut 1 base from V and 0 bases from J, with 9 bases between. CDR3 bases: TGTGCCAGCAGTTTAGGGAGTGCCTCTAACTATGGCTACACCTTC. It codes for CASSLGSASNYGYTF.

This clonotype was observed a handful of times. The chain employs TRBV12-3 or TRBV12-4 and TRBJ2-5; TRBD1 matches at 8 bases. CDR3 length: 15 amino acids. The V segment lost 5 bases and the J segment 5 bases; nucleotides outside the gene matches: 10. CDR3 sequence reads: CASSLRDRISETQYF. The DNA of the CDR3 is TGTGCCAGCAGTCTTAGGGACAGGATAAGCGAGACCCAGTACTTC.

This chain uses TRBV20-1 with TRBJ2-3; the match to TRBD1 covers 9 bases. The CDR3 consists of 18 residues. The germline CDR1 and CDR2 sequences are DFQATT and SNEGSKA (reference sequence). Trimming cost V 5 bases and J 1 base; bases outside gene matches: 16. The CDR3 reads CSAPGTGQLSYRTDTQYF. CDR3 nucleotide sequence: TGCAGTGCTCCCGGGACAGGGCAGCTCTCATATCGCACAGATACGCAGTATTTT.

The chain couples TRBV9 to TRBJ1-2, with TRBD1 as a possible D gene (6 bases). Germline assignment: CDR1 SGDLS and CDR2 YYNGEE. This CDR3 contains 15 residues. Deletions cut 5 bases from V and 2 bases from J, with 16 bases between. The chain's CDR3 is CASSPLTGENYGYTF. CDR3 coding DNA: TGTGCCAGCAGTCCGCTGACAGGCGAGAACTATGGCTACACCTTC.

The chain combines TRBV5-1 with TRBJ2-3, with D perhaps matching TRBD2 (6 bases). The CDR3 runs to 14 residues. The V end lost 3 bases, the J end lost 4 bases, and 12 bases lay between the germline ends. Germline V CDR1 and CDR2: SGHRS, YFSETQ. For the CDR3, the DNA is TGCGCCAGCAGCTCGCCGGAGGGTTCAGATACGCAGTATTTT. Its translation is CASSSPEGSDTQYF.

Only a few counts were recorded for this clonotype. A junction boundary mismatches the germline segment, possibly from a read error. The genes are TRBV7-7 and TRBJ2-2; 8 nucleotides match TRBD2. Per germline, CDR1 SSHAT and CDR2 FNYEAQ (reference sequence). The CDR3 runs 16 residues. The CDR3: CASSSQRGTNTGELFF. Here the CDR3 DNA reads TGTGCTAGCAGCTCTCAGCGGGGGACGAACACCGGGGAGCTGTTTTTT.

This chain connects TRBV20-1 to TRBJ2-7; D gene unclear. V lost 2 bases to trimming and J lost 7 bases, with 12 bases between them. The CDR3 is made up of 12 amino acids. From germline, CDR1 is DFQATT and CDR2 SNEGSKA (reference sequence). CDR3 region: CSARKPRGEQYF. As DNA, the CDR3 is TGCAGTGCTAGAAAGCCCCGAGGAGAGCAGTACTTC.

The V gene is TRBV12-3 or TRBV12-4, the J gene TRBJ1-6; tentative D call: TRBD1 (6 bases). The CDR3 length is 15 residues. V lost 7 bases to trimming and J lost 7 bases, with 17 bases between them. CDR3 loop: CASTHGQITNSPLHF. As DNA, the CDR3 is TGTGCCAGCACCCATGGACAGATTACAAATTCACCCCTCCACTTT.

This clonotype was recorded a few times. This chain uses TRBV12-5 with TRBJ2-1; the D is unclear. V was shortened by 7 bases and J by 0 bases, with 10 bases between the two germline ends. Germline-derived CDR1 and CDR2 are LGHNT and FRNRAP. The CDR3 has 14 amino acids. For the CDR3, the DNA is TGTGCTAGTGCGTACAGCGCCTCCTACAATGAGCAGTTCTTC. As protein: CASAYSASYNEQFF. Supplemented by reference TRBV12-5 and TRBJ2-1, the full variable domain reads DARVTQTPRHKVTEMGQEVTMRCQPILGHNTVFWYRQTMMQGLELLAYFRNRAPLDDSGMPKDRFSAEMPDATLATLKIQPSEPRDSAVYFCASAYSASYNEQFFGPGTRLTVL.

The table lists this clonotype with a few counts. J is TRBJ2-7 and V is TRBV4-1; TRBD2 is a possible D gene (5 bases). Germline lookup yields CDR1 MGHRA and CDR2 YSYEKL. CDR3 size: 13 residues. Trimming took off 3 bases at V and 2 bases at J, with 8 bases between the two ends. CDR3 DNA sequence: TGCGCCAGCAGCCACCACGGGGCCTACGAGCAGTACTTC. Encoded protein: CASSHHGAYEQYF.

In its sample, this clonotype was seen a few times. J is TRBJ2-6 and V is TRBV28; tentatively, D is TRBD1 (5 bases). Trimming shortened V by 3 bases and J by 0 bases, and 12 bases separated the two germline ends. The CDR3 has 17 amino acids. Germline assignment: CDR1 MDHEN and CDR2 SYDVKM. Written as DNA, the CDR3 is TGTGCCAGCAGTTTCGAATATGGGGCCTCTGGGGCCAACGTCCTGACTTTC. Translated: CASSFEYGASGANVLTF.

This clonotype was observed a few times. The J gene is TRBJ2-3, the V gene TRBV13; D unclear. The CDR3 totals 12 residues. Trimming cost V 5 bases and J 5 bases, with 8 bases left between them. The germline V gene has CDR1 PRHDT and CDR2 FYEKMQ (reference sequence). CDR3 in DNA: TGTGCCAGCAGCATAGACCTAGATACGCAGTATTTT. Translation gives CASSIDLDTQYF.

The V gene is TRBV27, the J gene TRBJ1-2; TRBD1 is a possible D gene (6 bases). Germline V gene sequence: CDR1 MNHEY, CDR2 SMNVEV (reference sequence). This CDR3 spans 15 amino acids. Deletions cut 2 bases from V and 6 bases from J, with 16 bases between. CDR3: CASSLNHRVGDGYTF. The CDR3, as DNA: TGTGCCAGCAGTTTAAATCACAGGGTGGGGGATGGCTACACCTTC.

This clonotype was found a few times. The chain recombines TRBV20-1 with TRBJ1-5; D is uncertain. V was pared by 4 bases and J by 3 bases, with 16 bases between. In germline, CDR1 is DFQATT, CDR2 SNEGSKA (reference sequence). There are 15 residues in the CDR3. The CDR3: CSANRGRANNQPQHF. As DNA, the CDR3 is TGCAGTGCTAACCGAGGGAGGGCGAACAATCAGCCCCAGCATTTT.

The table lists this clonotype with a few counts. V gene TRBV9 combines with J gene TRBJ2-3; no firm D call. Per the germline V gene, CDR1 is SGDLS and CDR2 is YYNGEE. The CDR3 consists of 13 residues. Trimming cost V 2 bases and J 3 bases, with 7 bases left between them. The CDR3 sequence is CASSVVYTDTQYF. The CDR3 coding sequence is TGTGCCAGCAGCGTCGTTTATACAGATACGCAGTATTTT.